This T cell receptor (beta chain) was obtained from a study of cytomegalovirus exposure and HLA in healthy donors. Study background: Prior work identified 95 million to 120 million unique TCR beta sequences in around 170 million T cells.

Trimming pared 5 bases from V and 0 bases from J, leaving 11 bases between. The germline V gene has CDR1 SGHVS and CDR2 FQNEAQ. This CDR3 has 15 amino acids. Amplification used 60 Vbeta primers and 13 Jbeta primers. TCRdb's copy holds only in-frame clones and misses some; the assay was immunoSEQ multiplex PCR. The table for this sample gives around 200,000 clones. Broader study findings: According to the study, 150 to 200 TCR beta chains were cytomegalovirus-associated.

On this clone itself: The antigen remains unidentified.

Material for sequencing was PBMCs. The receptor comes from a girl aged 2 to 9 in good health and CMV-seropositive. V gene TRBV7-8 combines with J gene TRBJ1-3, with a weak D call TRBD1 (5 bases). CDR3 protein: CASSPQGPSGNTIYF. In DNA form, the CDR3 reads TGTGCCAGCAGCCCCCAGGGCCCCTCTGGAAACACCATATATTTT.